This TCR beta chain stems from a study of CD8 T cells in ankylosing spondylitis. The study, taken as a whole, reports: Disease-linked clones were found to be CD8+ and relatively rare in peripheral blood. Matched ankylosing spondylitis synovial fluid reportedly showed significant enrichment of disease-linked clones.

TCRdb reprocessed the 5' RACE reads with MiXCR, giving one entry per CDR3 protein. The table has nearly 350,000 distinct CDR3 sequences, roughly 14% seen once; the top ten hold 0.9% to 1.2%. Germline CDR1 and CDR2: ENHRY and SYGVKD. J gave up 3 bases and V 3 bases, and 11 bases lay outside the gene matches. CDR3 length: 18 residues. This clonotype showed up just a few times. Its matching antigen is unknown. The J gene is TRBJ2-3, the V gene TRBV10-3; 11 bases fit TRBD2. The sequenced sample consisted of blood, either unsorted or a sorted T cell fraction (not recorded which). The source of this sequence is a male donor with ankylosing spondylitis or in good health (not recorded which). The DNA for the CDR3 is TGTGCCATCAGTGAAGGTACTAGCGGGAGTAAAGGGACAGATACGCAGTATTTT. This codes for CAISEGTSGSKGTDTQYF.